The T cell receptor beta chain described here comes from a study of blood T cell repertoires in COVID-19. The wider study: COVID-19 samples collected from the United States, Italy and Spain covered acute and convalescent phases.

This CDR3 is 15 amino acids long. Germline lookup yields CDR1 MNHEY and CDR2 SMNVEV (reference sequence). The V gene lost 9 bases and the J gene lost 4 bases, with 21 bases spanning the gap. In the authors' methods: Using reference gene primer amplification, nucleated cell counts were estimated. The table came from immunoSEQ multiplex PCR; TCRdb's copy has only in-frame clones and leaves some out. The V and J calls and clone size come from that table; D and trimming were worked out from the DNA. This sample has 150,000 to 200,000 clones, with 76% found just once. This TCR was recovered from a woman between 50 and 59 years old with acute COVID-19. The V call is TRBV27, the J call TRBJ2-5; tentatively, D is TRBD1 (6 bases). Sequences were obtained from PBMCs or T cells enriched from blood (not recorded which). The CDR3 here is CASASTGLPGETQYF. CDR3 in DNA: TGTGCCAGTGCCTCCACAGGGCTCCCCGGAGAGACCCAGTACTTC.